The 20 T cell receptor beta chains presented below share a single source sample, sequenced in a study of blood T cell repertoires in COVID-19. The repertoire was sequenced with immunoSEQ multiplex PCR; TCRdb's copy has only in-frame clones and lacks some. The sample lists around 130,000 clones; roughly 80% were seen once. The sample was PBMCs or T cells enriched from blood (not recorded which). The receptor set was obtained from a man aged 25-40 years who had recovered from COVID-19.

The V call is TRBV3-1 (or the pseudogene TRBV3-2), the J call TRBJ2-3; possible D gene TRBD2, 6 bases. The CDR3 is 13 amino acids. Germline V CDR1 and CDR2: LGHDT, YNNKEL (reference sequence). Trimming removed 5 bases at V and 5 bases at J, with 11 bases between. The CDR3 DNA follows: TGTGCCAGCAGCTCAGGAGGGATAGATACGCAGTATTTT. Its protein is CASSSGGIDTQYF.

In its sample, this clone was seen a few times. The chain recombines TRBV19 with TRBJ2-1; 8 bases fit TRBD2. The CDR3 has 16 residues. The germline V gene encodes CDR1 LNHDA and CDR2 SQIVND (reference sequence). V gave up 5 bases and J gave up 8 bases; unmatched junction bases: 14. CDR3 DNA sequence: TGTGCCAGTAGTCTCGGGACTAGTTCAAGAATCCATGAGCAGTTCTTC. Translated: CASSLGTSSRIHEQFF.

The chain couples TRBV30 to TRBJ1-2; no clear D gene. Germline V CDR1 and CDR2: GTSNPN, SVGIG (reference sequence). The CDR3 has 13 amino acids. V lost 2 bases, J lost 3 bases, and 10 bases lay in between. The CDR3 sequence: CAWSPSSDYGYTF. For the CDR3, the DNA is TGTGCCTGGAGTCCGAGCTCGGACTATGGCTACACCTTC. The full variable domain, with the rest looked up from reference TRBV30 and TRBJ1-2, is SQTIHQWPATLVQPVGSPLSLECTVEGTSNPNLYWYRQAAGRGLQLLFYSVGIGQISSEVPQNLSASRPQDRQFILSSKKLLLSDSGFYLCAWSPSSDYGYTFGSGTRLTVV.

The J gene is TRBJ1-1, the V gene TRBV7-2; 10 nucleotides match TRBD1. The CDR3 has 15 amino acids. V was pared by 5 bases and J by 4 bases, with 7 bases of the junction left unmatched. CDR1 is SGHTA, CDR2 FQGNSA, per germline. Here the CDR3 DNA reads TGTGCCAGCAGCCAACCGGGACAGGGGAGCACTGAAGCTTTCTTT. Its protein product is CASSQPGQGSTEAFF.

A few counts support this clone. The V call is TRBV3-1 (or the pseudogene TRBV3-2), the J call TRBJ2-7, with 7 bases that match TRBD2. Germline V gene lookup returns CDR1 LGHDT and CDR2 YNNKEL (reference sequence). V was pared by 5 bases and J by 3 bases, with 10 bases of the junction left unmatched. The CDR3 contains 15 residues. CDR3 residues: CASSYSTSEYYEQYF. In nucleotides, the CDR3 is TGTGCCAGCAGCTATTCCACTAGCGAATACTACGAGCAGTACTTC.

The chain links TRBV5-1 to TRBJ1-1, with D perhaps TRBD1 (5 bases). The V gene's germline CDR1 is SGHRS and CDR2 YFSETQ. Trimming took off 5 bases at V and 8 bases at J, with 19 bases between the two ends. The CDR3 has 14 amino acids. DNA of the CDR3: TGCGCCAGCAGTGTTGGGGCGGGGGGGACCGAAGCTTTCTTT. This codes for CASSVGAGGTEAFF.

This chain links TRBV14 with TRBJ1-1, with 11 bases lining up with TRBD1. Germline loops: CDR1 SGHDN, CDR2 FVKESK. The ends lost 5 bases at V and 3 bases at J; junction bases unmatched: 11. This CDR3 spans 17 amino acids. CDR3 DNA sequence: TGTGCCAGCAGCTTTAGGACAGGGGGCTTGGTGGACACTGAAGCTTTCTTT. The encoded protein is CASSFRTGGLVDTEAFF.

This chain uses TRBV2 with TRBJ1-4; 7 nucleotides match TRBD1. Trimming removed 6 bases from V and 7 bases from J; junction bases left unmatched: 11. Looked up from germline, CDR1 is SNHLY and CDR2 is FYNNEI. This CDR3 has 15 amino acids. The DNA of the CDR3 is TGTGCCAGCAGGGGAAGGAGGGGGCTGGCTGAAAAACTGTTTTTT. Amino acids: CASRGRRGLAEKLFF.

Only a few counts were recorded for this clone. V and J are TRBV27 and TRBJ1-1, with 11 positions matching TRBD1. Unmatched junction bases numbered 4, after V lost 3 bases and J lost 7 bases. The CDR3 is 14 amino acids. CDR1 MNHEY and CDR2 SMNVEV come from the germline V gene (reference sequence). CDR3 nucleotides: TGTGCCAGCAGTTTGGACAGGGGGCAAAATGAAGCTTTCTTT. Its protein is CASSLDRGQNEAFF.

This clone was seen at least ten times. The chain combines TRBV7-9 with TRBJ1-1, with 9 bases fitting TRBD1. Trimming cost V 11 bases and J 0 bases; bases outside gene matches: 7. Per germline, CDR1 SEHNR and CDR2 FQNEAQ (reference sequence). The CDR3 extends over 14 amino acids. The CDR3 sequence is CAVGQGPMNTEAFF. CDR3 in DNA: TGTGCCGTTGGACAGGGGCCAATGAACACTGAAGCTTTCTTT.

The gene calls are TRBV2 and TRBJ1-1, with D possibly TRBD1 on 5 matching bases. The CDR3 loop spans 12 amino acids. CDR1 is SNHLY, CDR2 FYNNEI, per germline. Trimming removed 6 bases from V and 1 base from J, with 6 bases in between. The chain's CDR3 is CASRGGNTEAFF. CDR3 DNA: TGTGCCAGCAGGGGGGGGAACACTGAAGCTTTCTTT.

The rearrangement links TRBV10-1 to TRBJ2-3, with TRBD2 as a possible D gene (6 bases). Germline CDR1 WNHNN, CDR2 SYGVQD (reference sequence). The V end was cut by 0 bases, the J end by 4 bases, with 8 bases between. The CDR3 runs 14 residues. The CDR3 here is CASSESWGADTQYF. CDR3 DNA: TGCGCCAGCAGTGAGTCTTGGGGGGCAGATACGCAGTATTTT.

The chain is built from TRBV11-1 and TRBJ2-2; 9 bases map to TRBD2. With 3 bases clipped from V and 2 bases from J, the junction kept 4 bases outside the gene matches. Germline V gene lookup returns CDR1 SGHAT and CDR2 FQDESV (reference sequence). The CDR3 has 16 amino acids. This chain's CDR3 is CASSFGLAGNTGELFF. In DNA form, the CDR3 reads TGTGCCAGCAGCTTCGGGCTAGCGGGAAACACCGGGGAGCTGTTTTTT.

This clone was seen a single time. The chain recombines TRBV15 with TRBJ1-5; unclear D gene. Germline CDR1 reads LNHNV; CDR2 reads YYDKDF (reference sequence). V shed 0 bases and J shed 5 bases, with 5 bases lying between them. The CDR3 sequence is 13 residues long. In DNA form, the CDR3 reads TGTGCCACCAGCAGAGATGACTATCAGCCCCAGCATTTT. Its translation: CATSRDDYQPQHF. Full variable domain (outside the CDR3, taken from reference TRBV15 and TRBJ1-5): DAMVIQNPRYQVTQFGKPVTLSCSQTLNHNVMYWYQQKSSQAPKLLFHYYDKDFNNEADTPDNFQSRRPNTSFCFLDIRSPGLGDTAMYLCATSRDDYQPQHFGDGTRLSIL.

This chain uses TRBV19 with TRBJ2-7; a possible D gene is TRBD1 (5 bases). The V end lost 3 bases, the J end lost 3 bases, and 12 bases lay between the germline ends. CDR3 size: 14 residues. Germline V gene data show CDR1 as LNHDA and CDR2 as SQIVND (reference sequence). CDR3 amino acids: CASSMGRPLYEQYF. In DNA, the CDR3 is TGTGCCAGTAGTATGGGGCGGCCCCTCTACGAGCAGTACTTC.

This clone was observed a single time. The V call is TRBV7-2, the J call TRBJ2-1, with D perhaps matching TRBD2 (6 bases). The CDR3 spans 14 residues. Germline V gene lookup returns CDR1 SGHTA and CDR2 FQGNSA. V dropped 6 bases and J dropped 7 bases, with 16 bases sitting between them. CDR3 loop: CASRTTGTHNEQFF. The CDR3 region has the DNA TGTGCCAGCAGAACAACCGGGACTCATAATGAGCAGTTCTTC.

The chain is built from TRBV30 and TRBJ1-4; TRBD1 agrees at 12 bases. The V gene end was trimmed by 2 bases and the J gene end by 4 bases; junction bases not matched to a gene: 8. The length of the CDR3 is 17 residues. Germline CDR1 and CDR2: GTSNPN and SVGIG (reference sequence). The CDR3 bases are TGTGCCTGGAGTCCCGGGACAGGGGGCTTAAGTAATGAAAAACTGTTTTTT. It codes for CAWSPGTGGLSNEKLFF.

The chain recombines TRBV4-1 with TRBJ1-1; D is unresolved. Trimming removed 0 bases at V and 0 bases at J, with 11 bases between. CDR3 size: 16 residues. Per germline, CDR1 MGHRA and CDR2 YSYEKL. The CDR3 DNA is TGCGCCAGCAGCCAAGAGGTAAGCCTCCTGAACACTGAAGCTTTCTTT. Translation: CASSQEVSLLNTEAFF.

This chain uses TRBV25-1 with TRBJ1-1; D ambiguous. Germline V lookup: CDR1 MGHDK, CDR2 SYGVNS. The germline V and J ends were trimmed by 1 base and 2 bases, with 8 bases remaining between them. The CDR3 is 14 residues long. The CDR3 DNA reads as TGTGCCAGCAGTGAATTTGAGGATAACACTGAAGCTTTCTTT. Translated, it gives CASSEFEDNTEAFF. Looking up the rest from reference TRBV25-1 and TRBJ1-1 gives the full variable domain: EADIYQTPRYLVIGTGKKITLECSQTMGHDKMYWYQQDPGMELHLIHYSYGVNSTEKGDLSSESTVSRIRTEHFPLTLESARPSHTSQYLCASSEFEDNTEAFFGQGTRLTVV.

This sequence joins TRBV27 and TRBJ2-1, with 10 bases fitting TRBD2. The CDR3 spans 14 residues. V lost 10 bases to trimming and J lost 9 bases; unmatched junction nucleotides: 12. Germline assignment: CDR1 MNHEY and CDR2 SMNVEV (reference sequence). Written as DNA, the CDR3 is TGTGCCACCCGTCTTCTAGCGGGAGTGGGTGAGCAGTTCTTC. Residues: CATRLLAGVGEQFF.